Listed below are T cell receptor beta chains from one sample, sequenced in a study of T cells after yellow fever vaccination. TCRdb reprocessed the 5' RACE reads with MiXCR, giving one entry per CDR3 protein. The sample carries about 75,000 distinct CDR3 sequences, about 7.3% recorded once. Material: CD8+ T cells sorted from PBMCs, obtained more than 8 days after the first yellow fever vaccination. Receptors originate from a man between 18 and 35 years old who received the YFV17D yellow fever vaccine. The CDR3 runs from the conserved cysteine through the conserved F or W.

cdr3_aa: CASSYVDEQFF
v_call: TRBV28

cdr3_aa: CASKRDGPYEQYF
v_call: TRBV9

cdr3_aa: CASSQAGGSGANVLTF
v_call: TRBV4-3

cdr3_aa: CASSQPDWGDEKLFF
v_call: TRBV4-3

cdr3_aa: CASSIDLRGIYGYTF
v_call: TRBV19

cdr3_aa: CASSLVGTYEQYF
v_call: TRBV5-1

cdr3_aa: CASSPWPGGKGNEQFF
v_call: TRBV6-2/TRBV6-3

cdr3_aa: CASSPIQDRGLKDTQYF
v_call: TRBV4-2

cdr3_aa: CASSLDRLNTEAFF
v_call: TRBV5-1

cdr3_aa: CASSHQGLGTYEQYF
v_call: TRBV4-1

cdr3_aa: CASSTGTGYEQYF
v_call: TRBV18

cdr3_aa: CASSQGPYEQYF
v_call: TRBV7-9

cdr3_aa: CASSLSTLNEQFF
v_call: TRBV27

cdr3_aa: CASSVAGVEETQYF
v_call: TRBV9

cdr3_aa: CASSPWDRNTEAFF
v_call: TRBV5-5

cdr3_aa: CSVEAGSAYEQYF
v_call: TRBV29-1

cdr3_aa: CASSFSRGISYNEQFF
v_call: TRBV7-9

cdr3_aa: CASSARDRQFSGANVLTF
v_call: TRBV2

cdr3_aa: CASSLLAASTGELFF
v_call: TRBV7-2

cdr3_aa: CASRPTSGGLQETQYF
v_call: TRBV6-5

cdr3_aa: CASSISGQGTYNEQFF
v_call: TRBV19

cdr3_aa: CASSQDLLDGLREQYF
v_call: TRBV4-1

cdr3_aa: CASSSDFYSPLHF
v_call: TRBV7-9

cdr3_aa: CASTGTASTDTQYF
v_call: TRBV7-9

cdr3_aa: CASGGDLNPEAFF
v_call: TRBV12-3/TRBV12-4

cdr3_aa: CASSFGPGDEQFF
v_call: TRBV5-4

cdr3_aa: CASSQERTGEYTQYF
v_call: TRBV4-3

cdr3_aa: CASSPRTGGPNSPLHF
v_call: TRBV7-6

cdr3_aa: CASSLDMRQTNYGYTF
v_call: TRBV11-2

cdr3_aa: CASSLGNLPVGHGRDTQYF
v_call: TRBV11-2

cdr3_aa: CASSFQGDQPQHF
v_call: TRBV6-5

cdr3_aa: CASSLEQEETQYF
v_call: TRBV27

cdr3_aa: CASRNTGSYTDTQYF
v_call: TRBV7-2

cdr3_aa: CASSPYHQQPQHF
v_call: TRBV4-2

cdr3_aa: CASSPGLGSNEQFF
v_call: TRBV5-1

cdr3_aa: CASSEAGQGANEQFF
v_call: TRBV6-4

cdr3_aa: CASSPWVGLNEQFF
v_call: TRBV7-9

cdr3_aa: CASSRDQNLGYEQYF
v_call: TRBV4-1

cdr3_aa: CASSSWGTGELFF
v_call: TRBV6-5

cdr3_aa: CASSFRTGPDQETQYF
v_call: TRBV28

cdr3_aa: CASSQDRGNTEAFF
v_call: TRBV4-1

cdr3_aa: CACSTDRGRPEDTDTQYF
v_call: TRBV2

cdr3_aa: CSRFGENEETQYF
v_call: TRBV20-1

cdr3_aa: CASSLDGSSYNSPLHF
v_call: TRBV5-1

cdr3_aa: CASSTGTGFYEQFF
v_call: TRBV5-6

cdr3_aa: CASSQGISPLHF
v_call: TRBV4-1

cdr3_aa: CASSSTVLNEQFF
v_call: TRBV4-3